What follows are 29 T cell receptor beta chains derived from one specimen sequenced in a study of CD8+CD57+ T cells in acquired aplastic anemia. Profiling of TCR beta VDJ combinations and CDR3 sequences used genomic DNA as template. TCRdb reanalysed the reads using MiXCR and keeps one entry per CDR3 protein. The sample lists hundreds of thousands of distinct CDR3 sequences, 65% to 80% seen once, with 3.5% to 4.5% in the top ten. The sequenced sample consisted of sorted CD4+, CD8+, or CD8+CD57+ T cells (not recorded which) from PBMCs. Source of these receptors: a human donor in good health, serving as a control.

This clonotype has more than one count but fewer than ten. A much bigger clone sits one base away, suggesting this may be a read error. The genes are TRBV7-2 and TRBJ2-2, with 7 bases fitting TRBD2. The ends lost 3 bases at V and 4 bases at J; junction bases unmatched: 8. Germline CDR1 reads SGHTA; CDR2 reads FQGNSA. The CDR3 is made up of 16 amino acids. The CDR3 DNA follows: TGTGCCAGCAGCTTGAGGCCAGCGGGGCTCACCGGGGAGCTGTTTTTT. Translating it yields CASSLRPAGLTGELFF.

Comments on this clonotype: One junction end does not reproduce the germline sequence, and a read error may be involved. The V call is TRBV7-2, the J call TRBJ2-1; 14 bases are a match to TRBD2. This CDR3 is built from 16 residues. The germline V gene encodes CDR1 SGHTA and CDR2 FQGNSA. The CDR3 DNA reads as TGTGCCAGCAACGGACTAGCGGGAGGTTCCTATAATGAGCAGTTCTTC. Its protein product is CASNGLAGGSYNEQFF. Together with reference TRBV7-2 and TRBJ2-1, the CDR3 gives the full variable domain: GAGVSQSPSNKVTEKGKDVELRCDPISGHTALYWYRQSLGQGLEFLIYFQGNSAPDKSGLPSDRFSAERTGGSVSTLTIQRTQQEDSAVYLCASNGLAGGSYNEQFFGPGTRLTVL.

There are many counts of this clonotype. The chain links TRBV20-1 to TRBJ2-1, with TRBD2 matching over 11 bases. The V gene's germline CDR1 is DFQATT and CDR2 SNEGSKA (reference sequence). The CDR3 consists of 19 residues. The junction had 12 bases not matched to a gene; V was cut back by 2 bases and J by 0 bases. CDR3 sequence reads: CSARPFGLAGLSSYNEQFF. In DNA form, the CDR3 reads TGCAGTGCTAGACCGTTTGGACTAGCGGGTCTCAGCTCCTACAATGAGCAGTTCTTC.

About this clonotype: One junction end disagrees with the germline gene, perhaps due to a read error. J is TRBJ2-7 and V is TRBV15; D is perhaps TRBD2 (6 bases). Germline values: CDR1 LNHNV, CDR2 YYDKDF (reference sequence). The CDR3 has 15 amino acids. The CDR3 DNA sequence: TGTGCCAGCAGCATAGCAGGAGGGCTCCCCTACGAGCAGTACTTC. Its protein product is CASSIAGGLPYEQYF.

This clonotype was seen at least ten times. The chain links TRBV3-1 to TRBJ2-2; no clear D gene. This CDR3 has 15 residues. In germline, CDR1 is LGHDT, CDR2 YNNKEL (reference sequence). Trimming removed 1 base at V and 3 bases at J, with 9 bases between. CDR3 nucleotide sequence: TGTGCCAGCAGCCAAGGATGGGGATACACCGGGGAGCTGTTTTTT. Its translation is CASSQGWGYTGELFF.

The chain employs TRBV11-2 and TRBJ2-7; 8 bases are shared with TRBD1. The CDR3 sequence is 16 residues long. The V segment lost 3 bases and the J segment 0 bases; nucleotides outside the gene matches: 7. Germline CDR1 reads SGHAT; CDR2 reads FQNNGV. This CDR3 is CASSLTGVGSSYEQYF. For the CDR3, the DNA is TGTGCCAGCAGCTTGACAGGGGTGGGGAGCTCCTACGAGCAGTACTTC. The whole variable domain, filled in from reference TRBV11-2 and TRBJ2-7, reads EAGVAQSPRYKIIEKRQSVAFWCNPISGHATLYWYQQILGQGPKLLIQFQNNGVVDDSQLPKDRFSAERLKGVDSTLKIQPAKLEDSAVYLCASSLTGVGSSYEQYFGPGTRLTVT.

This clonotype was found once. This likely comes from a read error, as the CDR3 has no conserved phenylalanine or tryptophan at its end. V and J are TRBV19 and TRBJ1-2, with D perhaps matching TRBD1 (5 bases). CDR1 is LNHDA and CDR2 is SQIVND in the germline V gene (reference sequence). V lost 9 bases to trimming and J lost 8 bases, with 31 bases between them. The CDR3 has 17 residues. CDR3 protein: CASRDLGQQCLNSGYTL. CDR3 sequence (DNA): TGTGCCAGCAGGGATTTGGGCCAGCAGTGCTTGAACTCGGGCTACACCCTC.

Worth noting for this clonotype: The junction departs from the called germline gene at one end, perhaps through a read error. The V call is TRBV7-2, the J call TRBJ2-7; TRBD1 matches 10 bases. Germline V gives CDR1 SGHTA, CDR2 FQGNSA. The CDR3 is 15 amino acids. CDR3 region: CASSFRTGGYYEEYF. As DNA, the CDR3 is TGTGCCAGCAGCTTCAGGACAGGGGGGTACTACGAGGAGTACTTC.

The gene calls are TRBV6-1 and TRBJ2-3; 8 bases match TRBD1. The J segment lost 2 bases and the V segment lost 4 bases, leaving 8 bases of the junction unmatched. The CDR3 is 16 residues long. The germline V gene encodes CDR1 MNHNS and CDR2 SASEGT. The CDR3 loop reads CASSVGWDRSTDTQYF. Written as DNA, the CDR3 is TGTGCCAGCAGTGTTGGGTGGGACAGGTCCACAGATACGCAGTATTTT.

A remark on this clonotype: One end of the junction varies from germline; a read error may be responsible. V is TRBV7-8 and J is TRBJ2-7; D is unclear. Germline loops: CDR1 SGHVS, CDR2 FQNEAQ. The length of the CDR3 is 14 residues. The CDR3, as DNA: TGTGCCAGCAGCTCAAAAGGAGAGTACTATGGGCAGTCCTTC. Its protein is CASSSKGEYYGQSF.

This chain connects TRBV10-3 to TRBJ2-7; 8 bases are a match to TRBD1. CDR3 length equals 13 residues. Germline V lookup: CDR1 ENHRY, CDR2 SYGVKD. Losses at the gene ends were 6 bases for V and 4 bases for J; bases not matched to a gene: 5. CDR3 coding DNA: TGTGCCATCAGGGGGACAGGAAAGTACGAGCAGTACTTC. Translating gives CAIRGTGKYEQYF.

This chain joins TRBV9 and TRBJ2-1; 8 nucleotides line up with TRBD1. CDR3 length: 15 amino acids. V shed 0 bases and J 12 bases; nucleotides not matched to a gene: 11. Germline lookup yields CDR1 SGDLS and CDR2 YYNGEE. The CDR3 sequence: CASSVGDRMYHAQFF. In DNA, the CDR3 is TGTGCCAGCAGCGTAGGGGACAGGATGTATCATGCGCAGTTCTTC. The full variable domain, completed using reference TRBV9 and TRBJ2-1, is DSGVTQTPKHLITATGQRVTLRCSPRSGDLSVYWYQQSLDQGLQFLIQYYNGEERAKGNILERFSAQQFPDLHSELNLSSLELGDSALYFCASSVGDRMYHAQFFGPGTRLTVL.

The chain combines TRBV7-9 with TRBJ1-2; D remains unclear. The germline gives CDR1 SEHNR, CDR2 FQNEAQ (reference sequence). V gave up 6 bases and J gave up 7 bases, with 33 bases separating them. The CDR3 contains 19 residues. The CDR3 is CASSRRLLALGGPQGGYTF. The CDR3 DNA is TGTGCCAGCAGTCGACGACTTCTCGCTCTCGGCGGACCCCAAGGTGGCTACACCTTC.

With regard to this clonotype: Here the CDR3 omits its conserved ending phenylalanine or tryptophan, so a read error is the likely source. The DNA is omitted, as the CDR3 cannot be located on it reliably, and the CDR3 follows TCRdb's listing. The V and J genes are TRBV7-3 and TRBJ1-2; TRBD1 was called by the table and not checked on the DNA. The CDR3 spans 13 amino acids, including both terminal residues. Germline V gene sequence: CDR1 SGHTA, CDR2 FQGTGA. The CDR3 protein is CASGNGADYGYSS.

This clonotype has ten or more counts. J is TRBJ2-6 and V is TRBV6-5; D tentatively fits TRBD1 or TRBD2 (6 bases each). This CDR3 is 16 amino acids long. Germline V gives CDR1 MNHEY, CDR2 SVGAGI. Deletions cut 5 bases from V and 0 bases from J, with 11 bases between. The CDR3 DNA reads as TGTGCCAGCAGTGGGAGGACAGCCTCTGGGGCCAACGTCCTGACTTTC. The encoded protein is CASSGRTASGANVLTF.

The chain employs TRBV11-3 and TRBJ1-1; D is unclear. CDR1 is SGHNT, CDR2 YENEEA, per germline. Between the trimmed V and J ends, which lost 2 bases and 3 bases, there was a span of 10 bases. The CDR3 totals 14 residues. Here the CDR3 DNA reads TGTGCCAGCAGCTTACAGAACCTACACACTGAAGCTTTCTTT. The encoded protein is CASSLQNLHTEAFF.

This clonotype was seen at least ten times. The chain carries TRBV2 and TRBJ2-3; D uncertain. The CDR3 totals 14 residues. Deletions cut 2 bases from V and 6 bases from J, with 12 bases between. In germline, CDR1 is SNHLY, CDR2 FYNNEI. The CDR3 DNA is TGTGCCAGCAGTGAAAATGGGGTTTCGGATACGCAGTATTTT. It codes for CASSENGVSDTQYF.

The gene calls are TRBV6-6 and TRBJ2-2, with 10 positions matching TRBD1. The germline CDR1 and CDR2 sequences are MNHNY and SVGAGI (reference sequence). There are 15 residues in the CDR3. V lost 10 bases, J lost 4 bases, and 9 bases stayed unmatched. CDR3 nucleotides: TGTGCCATCGCCTGGGACAGGGGTCGCACCGGGGAGCTGTTTTTT. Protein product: CAIAWDRGRTGELFF.

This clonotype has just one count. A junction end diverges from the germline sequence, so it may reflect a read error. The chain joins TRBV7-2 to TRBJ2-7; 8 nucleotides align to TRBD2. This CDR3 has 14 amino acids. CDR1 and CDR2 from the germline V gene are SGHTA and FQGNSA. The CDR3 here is CASSFSSGGDEQQF. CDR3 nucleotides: TGTGCCAGCAGCTTTTCCAGCGGGGGTGACGAGCAGCAGTTC.

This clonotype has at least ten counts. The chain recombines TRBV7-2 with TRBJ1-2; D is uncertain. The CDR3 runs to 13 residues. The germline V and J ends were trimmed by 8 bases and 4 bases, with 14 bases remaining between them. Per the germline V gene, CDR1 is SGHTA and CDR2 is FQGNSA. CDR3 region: CASLYQMGYGYTF. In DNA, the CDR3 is TGTGCCAGCTTATACCAGATGGGCTATGGCTACACCTTC.

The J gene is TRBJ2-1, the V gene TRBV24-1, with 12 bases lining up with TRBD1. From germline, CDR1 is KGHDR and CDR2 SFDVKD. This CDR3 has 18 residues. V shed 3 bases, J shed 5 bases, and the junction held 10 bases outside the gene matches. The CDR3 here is CATSDLNSGTGGNNEQFF. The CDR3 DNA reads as TGTGCCACCAGTGATCTAAACTCCGGGACAGGGGGCAACAATGAGCAGTTCTTC.

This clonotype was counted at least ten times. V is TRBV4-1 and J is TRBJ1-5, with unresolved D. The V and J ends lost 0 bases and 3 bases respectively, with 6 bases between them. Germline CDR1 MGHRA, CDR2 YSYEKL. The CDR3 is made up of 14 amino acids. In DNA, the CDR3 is TGCGCCAGCAGCCAAGAGGGCATCAATCAGCCCCAGCATTTT. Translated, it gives CASSQEGINQPQHF.

CDR3: CASSDRGLNTDTQYF. The DNA of the CDR3 is TGTGCCAGCAGCGACAGGGGATTAAACACAGATACGCAGTATTTT. The chain has TRBV9 and TRBJ2-3; 7 bases are a match to TRBD1. The CDR3 runs 15 residues. The ends lost 3 bases at V and 2 bases at J; junction bases unmatched: 6. Germline assignment: CDR1 SGDLS and CDR2 YYNGEE.

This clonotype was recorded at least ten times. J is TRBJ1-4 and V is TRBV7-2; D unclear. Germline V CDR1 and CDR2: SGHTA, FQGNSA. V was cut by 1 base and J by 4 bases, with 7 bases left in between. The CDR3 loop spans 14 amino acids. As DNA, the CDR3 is TGTGCCAGCAGCTTAGGGAGAGATAATGAAAAACTGTTTTTT. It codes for CASSLGRDNEKLFF.

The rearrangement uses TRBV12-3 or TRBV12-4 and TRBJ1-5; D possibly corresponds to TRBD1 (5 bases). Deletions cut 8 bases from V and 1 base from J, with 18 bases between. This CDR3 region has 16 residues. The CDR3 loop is CASRLDSGSSNQPQHF. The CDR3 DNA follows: TGTGCCAGCCGCCTAGACAGCGGCTCAAGCAATCAGCCCCAGCATTTT.

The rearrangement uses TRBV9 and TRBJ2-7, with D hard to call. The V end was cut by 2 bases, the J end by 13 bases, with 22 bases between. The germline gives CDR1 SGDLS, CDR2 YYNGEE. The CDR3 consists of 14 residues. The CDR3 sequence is CASSVTTVSYGHYF. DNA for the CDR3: TGTGCCAGCAGCGTGACAACAGTCTCCTATGGGCACTACTTC.

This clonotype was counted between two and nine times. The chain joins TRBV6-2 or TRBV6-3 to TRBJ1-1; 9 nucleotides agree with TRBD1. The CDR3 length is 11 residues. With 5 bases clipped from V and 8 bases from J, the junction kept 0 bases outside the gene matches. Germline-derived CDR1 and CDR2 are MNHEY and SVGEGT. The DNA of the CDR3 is TGTGCCAGCAGTGGGACAGGGGAAGCTTTCTTT. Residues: CASSGTGEAFF.

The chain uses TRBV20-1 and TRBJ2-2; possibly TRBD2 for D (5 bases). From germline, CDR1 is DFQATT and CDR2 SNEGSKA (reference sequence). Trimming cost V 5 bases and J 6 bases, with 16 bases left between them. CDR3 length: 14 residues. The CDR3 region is CSALVTGSSGELFF. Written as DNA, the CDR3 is TGCAGTGCTTTAGTAACGGGGTCGTCCGGGGAGCTGTTTTTT.

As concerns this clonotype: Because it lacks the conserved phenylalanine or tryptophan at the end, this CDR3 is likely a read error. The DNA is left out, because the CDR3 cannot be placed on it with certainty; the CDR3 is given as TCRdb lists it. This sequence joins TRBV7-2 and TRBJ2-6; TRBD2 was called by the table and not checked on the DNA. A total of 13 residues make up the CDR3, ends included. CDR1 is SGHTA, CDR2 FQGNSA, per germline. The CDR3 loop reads CASTVSGPNAYDH.